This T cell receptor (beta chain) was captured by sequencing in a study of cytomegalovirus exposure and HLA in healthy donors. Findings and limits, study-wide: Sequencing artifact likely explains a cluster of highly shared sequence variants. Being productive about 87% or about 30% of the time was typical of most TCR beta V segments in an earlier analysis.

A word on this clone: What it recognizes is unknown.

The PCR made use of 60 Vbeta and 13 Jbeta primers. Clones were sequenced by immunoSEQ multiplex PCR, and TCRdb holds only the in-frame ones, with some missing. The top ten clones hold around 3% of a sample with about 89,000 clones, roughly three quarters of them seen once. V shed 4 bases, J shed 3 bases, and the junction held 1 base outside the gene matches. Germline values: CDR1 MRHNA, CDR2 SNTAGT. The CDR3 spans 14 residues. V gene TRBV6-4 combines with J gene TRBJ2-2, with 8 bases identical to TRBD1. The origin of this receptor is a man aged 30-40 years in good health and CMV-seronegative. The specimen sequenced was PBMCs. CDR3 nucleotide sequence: TGTGCCAGCAGTGCAGGGGGCGACACCGGGGAGCTGTTTTTT. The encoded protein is CASSAGGDTGELFF.